Presented here are 30 T cell receptor beta chains from one specimen sequenced in a study of metastatic and nonmetastatic thyroid tumors. There were no patients who had received any treatment before thyroid surgery. With MiXCR, TCRdb reprocessed the PCR reads. Among about 48,000 clones listed, approximately 20% were seen once. Sequencing was done on a sample of blood. The receptors come from a male donor with papillary thyroid cancer or a benign thyroid nodule (not recorded which). Some clones in this sample may be carry-over from other donors' samples.

Ten or more counts support this clone. This chain joins TRBV10-1 and TRBJ2-2; a weak D match, TRBD1 (6 bases). Germline V lookup: CDR1 WNHNN, CDR2 SYGVQD (reference sequence). The CDR3 covers 15 residues. Trimming pared 4 bases from V and 2 bases from J, leaving 11 bases between. CDR3 coding DNA: TGCGCCAGCAGTGTGGACAGAACCAACACCGGGGAGCTGTTTTTT. Its protein is CASSVDRTNTGELFF.

This clone has just a few counts. One junction end disagrees with the germline gene, perhaps due to a read error. The chain combines TRBV6-4 with TRBJ2-6, with D possibly TRBD1 on 5 matching bases. Germline assignment: CDR1 MRHNA and CDR2 SNTAGT. The CDR3 consists of 14 residues. The CDR3 DNA sequence: TGTTCCAGTAGTGACAGCTCTGGGGCCAACGTCCTGACTTTC. Translating gives CSSSDSSGANVLTF.

J is TRBJ2-1 and V is TRBV28; D is ambiguous. Trimming shortened V by 7 bases and J by 7 bases, and 17 bases separated the two germline ends. This CDR3 comprises 14 residues. CDR1 is MDHEN and CDR2 is SYDVKM in the germline V gene. For the CDR3, the DNA is TGTGCCAGCACCTCAGGATGGGTTACGAATGAGCAGTTCTTC. It codes for CASTSGWVTNEQFF.

This chain links TRBV19 with TRBJ2-1, with a weak D call TRBD1 (5 bases). Germline CDR1 and CDR2: LNHDA and SQIVND (reference sequence). The CDR3 has 16 amino acids. V lost 1 base to trimming and J lost 10 bases, with 20 bases between them. CDR3 residues: CASSIAARAAVGEQFF. Written as DNA, the CDR3 is TGTGCCAGTAGTATAGCCGCCAGGGCGGCCGTGGGCGAGCAGTTCTTC.

This clone was detected ten times or more. J is TRBJ2-7 and V is TRBV4-2, with 9 positions matching TRBD2. V lost 3 bases to trimming and J lost 3 bases; unmatched junction nucleotides: 12. The germline gives CDR1 LGHNA, CDR2 YNFKEQ. This CDR3 is built from 17 residues. In DNA form, the CDR3 reads TGTGCCAGCAGCCATCCCCGCGGAGCGGGGGGATACTACGAGCAGTACTTC. Amino acid sequence: CASSHPRGAGGYYEQYF.

The chain couples TRBV18 to TRBJ2-7; 7 bases fit TRBD2. CDR3 length: 17 amino acids. The germline gives CDR1 KGHSH, CDR2 LQKENI. V lost 3 bases and J lost 0; bases outside the gene matches: 11. The CDR3 nucleotides are TGTGCCAGCTCACCTCGGGGAACTAGCGTCAACTCCTACGAGCAGTACTTC. Translating it yields CASSPRGTSVNSYEQYF.

Comments on this clone: A junction end diverges from the germline sequence, so it may reflect a read error. The chain combines TRBV19 with TRBJ1-5; TRBD1 matches at 7 bases. Germline V CDR1 and CDR2: LNHDA, SQIVND (reference sequence). This CDR3 spans 15 amino acids. CDR3 region: CASGILGGLNQPQHF. DNA of the CDR3: TGTGCCAGTGGTATCCTAGGGGGCCTGAATCAGCCCCAGCATTTT.

This clone was counted only a few times. Being one base from a much bigger clone, this may be a read error. This chain's CDR3 is CASSPAHRDGDQFF. CDR3 in DNA: TGTGCCAGCAGCCCGGCTCACAGGGATGGGGATCAGTTCTTC. V usage is TRBV28 and J usage is TRBJ2-1; tentative D call: TRBD1 (6 bases). Germline values: CDR1 MDHEN, CDR2 SYDVKM. The V end was cut by 6 bases, the J end by 13 bases, with 22 bases between. The CDR3 totals 14 residues.

The CDR3 sequence: CASSFGTSGSRRGDEQYF. In DNA, the CDR3 is TGTGCCAGCAGCTTTGGGACTAGCGGGAGCCGCCGGGGGGATGAGCAGTACTTC. This chain uses TRBV11-1 with TRBJ2-7; 14 bases agree with TRBD2. Per the germline V gene, CDR1 is SGHAT and CDR2 is FQDESV (reference sequence). The CDR3 extends over 18 amino acids. Losses at the gene ends were 3 bases for V and 7 bases for J; bases not matched to a gene: 14.

This clone appeared many times. The chain couples TRBV11-1 to TRBJ2-3; D tentatively fits TRBD1 or TRBD2 (6 bases each). V shed 6 bases and J shed 5 bases, with 18 bases lying between them. The germline V gene encodes CDR1 SGHAT and CDR2 FQDESV (reference sequence). The CDR3 loop spans 15 amino acids. CDR3 in amino acids: CASRFGAGRGDTQYF. CDR3 DNA: TGTGCCAGCAGATTTGGAGCGGGCAGGGGAGATACGCAGTATTTT.

This clone was recorded many times. V gene TRBV11-1 combines with J gene TRBJ2-2; tentatively, D is TRBD2 (6 bases). V was shortened by 5 bases and J by 7 bases, with 17 bases between the two germline ends. CDR1 SGHAT and CDR2 FQDESV come from the germline V gene (reference sequence). The CDR3 has 15 residues. The CDR3 protein is CASSLIGGWGGELFF. The CDR3 region has the DNA TGTGCCAGCAGCCTTATAGGAGGGTGGGGCGGGGAGCTGTTTTTT.

As concerns this clone: The sample contains more than one DNA sequence encoding this CDR3. The chain has TRBV6-1 and TRBJ1-1, with 7 bases identical to TRBD1. Trimming at V came to 6 bases and at J to 5 bases, leaving 15 bases not matched to a gene. The CDR3 runs 16 residues. Germline assignment: CDR1 MNHNS and CDR2 SASEGT. The CDR3 DNA is TGTGCCAGCAGCAGTACACCACCAGGGGGGCTGACTGAAGCTTTCTTT. As protein: CASSSTPPGGLTEAFF.

This clone was counted ten times or more. V and J are TRBV11-1 and TRBJ2-7; unclear D gene. Germline CDR1 is SGHAT and CDR2 is FQDESV (reference sequence). The CDR3 totals 16 residues. V was trimmed by 1 base and J by 3 bases, leaving 16 bases between them. The CDR3 coding sequence is TGTGCCAGCAGCTTAGAATCTCGGCCAGCACTCTACGAGCAGTACTTC. Its protein product is CASSLESRPALYEQYF.

A few counts support this clone. This sequence joins TRBV4-3 and TRBJ2-7; D is uncertain. This CDR3 spans 15 amino acids. V lost 4 bases and J 0 bases, leaving 13 bases between the germline ends. Germline lookup yields CDR1 LGHNA and CDR2 YSLEER. The CDR3 nucleotides are TGCGCCAGCAGCCCTTCGATAGGCAGCTCCTACGAGCAGTACTTC. It is translated as CASSPSIGSSYEQYF.

A word on this clone: One end of the junction varies from germline; a read error may be responsible. The gene calls are TRBV30 and TRBJ2-6; 9 nucleotides line up with TRBD1. Germline V lookup: CDR1 GTSNPN, CDR2 SVGIG (reference sequence). This CDR3 comprises 17 residues. This chain's CDR3 is CAGRGQGLRSGANVLTF. CDR3 bases: TGTGCCGGGAGAGGACAGGGGTTAAGGTCTGGGGCCAACGTCCTGACTTTC.

The chain links TRBV28 to TRBJ2-3; D is unclear. The CDR3 extends over 16 amino acids. Looked up from germline, CDR1 is MDHEN and CDR2 is SYDVKM. The V and J ends lost 5 bases and 2 bases respectively, with 17 bases between them. The CDR3 DNA is TGTGCCAGCAGTCCGACCTACCTCCAATACACAGATACGCAGTATTTT. Protein: CASSPTYLQYTDTQYF. The variable domain in full, with the rest retrieved from reference TRBV28 and TRBJ2-3, is DVKVTQSSRYLVKRTGEKVFLECVQDMDHENMFWYRQDPGLGLRLIYFSYDVKMKEKGDIPEGYSVSREKKERFSLILESASTNQTSMYLCASSPTYLQYTDTQYFGPGTRLTVL.

This clone has a count of ten or more. This clone may be a read error of a much larger clone one base away. The sample carries other DNA sequences with the same CDR3. For the CDR3, the DNA is TGCAGTGCTAGAGATAACAGGGGAGTGAAAGCTGAAGCTTTCTTT. Its protein product is CSARDNRGVKAEAFF. V usage is TRBV20-1 and J usage is TRBJ1-1; 7 bases align to TRBD1. The CDR3 sequence is 15 residues long. CDR1 is DFQATT and CDR2 is SNEGSKA in the germline V gene (reference sequence). Trimming removed 0 bases from V and 6 bases from J; junction bases left unmatched: 10.

This clone was counted at least ten times. V gene TRBV20-1 combines with J gene TRBJ1-1; 7 bases match TRBD1. The length of the CDR3 is 15 residues. V dropped 0 bases and J dropped 5; count of bases not matched to a gene: 9. Per germline, CDR1 DFQATT and CDR2 SNEGSKA (reference sequence). Here the CDR3 reads CSARELRQGGTEAFF. The CDR3, as DNA: TGCAGTGCTAGAGAGCTTAGACAGGGAGGGACTGAAGCTTTCTTT.

This clone occurred many times. The chain is built from TRBV12-3 or TRBV12-4 and TRBJ1-1; TRBD1 is a possible D gene (5 bases). The CDR3 runs 13 residues. The V gene lost 5 bases and the J gene lost 1 base, with 8 bases spanning the gap. In DNA form, the CDR3 reads TGTGCCAGCAGTCTGACAGCGAACACTGAAGCTTTCTTT. Its protein is CASSLTANTEAFF.

This clone was seen many times. V is TRBV5-1 and J is TRBJ2-1, with D perhaps matching TRBD2 (6 bases). Trimming pared 0 bases from V and 3 bases from J, leaving 10 bases between. The CDR3 runs 15 residues. Germline CDR1 and CDR2: SGHRS and YFSETQ. CDR3 sequence reads: CASSLEGRDYNEQFF. The CDR3 bases are TGCGCCAGCAGCTTGGAAGGGCGGGACTACAATGAGCAGTTCTTC.

Comments on this clone: The junction does not match germline at one end; this may be a read error. J is TRBJ2-1 and V is TRBV28; tentative D call: TRBD2 (5 bases). This CDR3 comprises 15 residues. Germline CDR1 reads MDHEN; CDR2 reads SYDVKM. The CDR3 loop reads CASSVDSDVYNELFF. In DNA form, the CDR3 reads TGTGCCAGCAGCGTGGACTCGGACGTTTACAATGAGCTGTTCTTC.

This clone showed up many times. The chain employs TRBV28 and TRBJ1-4; D possibly corresponds to TRBD1 (5 bases). Germline V gene data show CDR1 as MDHEN and CDR2 as SYDVKM. The CDR3 has 15 residues. Trimming took 3 bases from V and 6 from J, leaving 14 bases between them. The CDR3 spells CASSFKGAVHEKLFF. The CDR3 nucleotides read TGTGCCAGCAGTTTTAAAGGGGCGGTTCATGAAAAACTGTTTTTT.

There are many counts of this clone. The chain recombines TRBV19 with TRBJ1-5, with D perhaps matching TRBD1 (5 bases). Trimming left V 3 bases short and J 6 bases short, with 15 bases between. The CDR3 covers 15 residues. Germline values: CDR1 LNHDA, CDR2 SQIVND (reference sequence). The CDR3 bases are TGTGCCAGTAGTATTCAGGGCGGGCTGAGTCAGCCCCAGCATTTT. Translation gives CASSIQGGLSQPQHF.

This clone was counted a few times. Other DNA sequences in this specimen translate into the identical CDR3. The chain employs TRBV10-3 and TRBJ2-7, with D hard to call. Trimming removed 3 bases at V and 7 bases at J, with 16 bases between. Germline V lookup: CDR1 ENHRY, CDR2 SYGVKD. This CDR3 has 14 residues. The CDR3 coding sequence is TGTGCCATCAGTGACTCGGGCGGTAGTAGGGAGCAGTACTTC. Amino acids: CAISDSGGSREQYF.

Ten or more counts support this clone. The J gene is TRBJ1-1, the V gene TRBV30; D might be TRBD1 (5 bases). The length of the CDR3 is 13 residues. CDR1 and CDR2 from the germline V gene are GTSNPN and SVGIG (reference sequence). V lost 5 bases and J lost 1, with 11 bases in between. The CDR3 loop reads CAWQADRNTEAFF. As DNA, the CDR3 is TGTGCCTGGCAGGCTGACAGGAACACTGAAGCTTTCTTT. Together with reference TRBV30 and TRBJ1-1, the CDR3 gives the full variable domain: SQTIHQWPATLVQPVGSPLSLECTVEGTSNPNLYWYRQAAGRGLQLLFYSVGIGQISSEVPQNLSASRPQDRQFILSSKKLLLSDSGFYLCAWQADRNTEAFFGQGTRLTVV.

This clone has a single count. The junction and the germline gene differ at one end; a read error may be behind it. The chain links TRBV11-2 to TRBJ2-6; the D is unclear. Germline V gene data show CDR1 as SGHAT and CDR2 as FQNNGV. The CDR3 length is 15 residues. This chain's CDR3 is CAGRIFGPGANVLTF. DNA for the CDR3: TGTGCCGGCAGAATATTCGGGCCTGGGGCCAACGTCCTGACTTTC.

V and J are TRBV11-2 and TRBJ1-4; D unresolved. The CDR3 is made up of 11 amino acids. The V gene's germline CDR1 is SGHAT and CDR2 FQNNGV. Trimming took 3 bases from V and 8 from J, leaving 4 bases between them. This CDR3 is CASSFGEKLFF. The CDR3 DNA follows: TGTGCCAGCAGCTTCGGCGAAAAACTGTTTTTT.

This clone came up a few times. One end of the junction varies from germline; a read error may be responsible. V is TRBV6-1 and J is TRBJ1-1; the D is unclear. Germline-derived CDR1 and CDR2 are MNHNS and SASEGT. The CDR3 runs to 13 residues. The CDR3 nucleotides are TGTTCCAGCAGGCCCCAGGTGAACACTGAAGCTTTCTTT. Translated: CSSRPQVNTEAFF.

This chain joins TRBV10-3 and TRBJ2-1; D assignment may be TRBD1 or TRBD2 (6 bases each). The V end lost 11 bases, the J end lost 3 bases, and 20 bases lay between the germline ends. From germline, CDR1 is ENHRY and CDR2 SYGVKD. The CDR3 length is 15 residues. The CDR3 DNA reads as TGTGCCTGCAATGTTCAGGAGGGGGGCTACAATGAGCAGTTCTTC. Its protein product is CACNVQEGGYNEQFF.

This clone was counted many times. The V and J genes are TRBV6-1 and TRBJ1-3, with a weak D call TRBD1 (5 bases). The germline V gene encodes CDR1 MNHNS and CDR2 SASEGT. The germline V and J ends were trimmed by 4 bases and 0 bases, with 10 bases remaining between them. The CDR3 has 15 residues. CDR3 coding DNA: TGTGCCAGCAGTGCGGACATTTACTCTGGAAACACCATATATTTT. Translating it yields CASSADIYSGNTIYF.